The entry below gives a single T cell receptor (beta chain) sequence along with its context. Its specificity is not known. This sample was included in a study of monozygotic twins with inflammatory bowel disease. The study's findings and limits: IBD patients had lower TCRbeta diversity (inverse Simpson) than healthy co-twins. Concordant and discordant twins showed no difference in repertoire similarity, possibly from limited power. Telling different T cell subtypes apart from each other was not possible. Clonotypes shared with others were fewer in IBD patients than in healthy twins, especially with disease activity.

TCRdb reanalyzed the 5' RACE reads and collapses them to one entry per CDR3 protein, without DNA. Its clone listing holds roughly 150,000 distinct CDR3 sequences. The sequencing sample was made of blood. The sequence was collected from a human donor with ulcerative colitis or Crohn's disease, or a healthy co-twin of an affected twin (not recorded which).

The CDR3 sequence is CASTLGGEYGYTF. The gene calls are TRBV5-4 and TRBJ1-2. The CDR3 runs 13 residues. The germline CDR1 and CDR2 sequences are SGHNT and YYREEE (reference sequence).